This TCR beta chain originates from a study of CXCR3-negative and CXCR3-positive naive CD8 T cells. With UMI labels, 5' RACE was used to prepare the TRB cDNA libraries. Reanalyzing the 5' RACE reads, TCRdb keeps one entry per CDR3 protein, without DNA. The table lists about 120,000 distinct CDR3 sequences. General study findings and limits: Most assays used freshly isolated PBMCs, as cryopreservation partially reduced CXCR3. When CXCR3-positive naive cells were set against CXCR3-negative naive cells, the former had more hydrophobic TRB CDR3s. Comparably high diversity marked both naive subsets, whereas memory CD8+ cells had much lower diversity.

CD45RO-CCR7+CD27+CD95- cells counted as naive CD8+ T cells. Turning to this clonotype: Its antigen is unidentified.

The CDR3 loop spans 14 amino acids. V usage is TRBV12-3 or TRBV12-4 and J usage is TRBJ1-1; TCRdb's D call of TRBD1 is untestable without DNA. This sequence originates from a human donor in good health. Some clones in this sample may be carry-over from other donors' samples. What was sequenced was naive CXCR3+ CD8+ T cells from blood. Specified subset: CD45RO-CCR7+CD27+CD95- naive CD8+ T cells expressing CXCR3 (TNR3+). The CDR3 region is CASSFGTVNTEAFF.